Below, 17 T cell receptor beta chains from the same sample are listed, as sequenced in a study of spatial heterogeneity in lung cancer. Notes on the study in general: Counts of expanded intratumoral alpha and beta TCRs tracked tumor mutation counts.

These TCRs are of unknown antigen specificity. TCRdb processed the 5' RACE reads anew with MiXCR; each CDR3 protein has one entry. The table includes over 5,500 distinct CDR3 sequences, 14% detected once. Time point reported: sample taken at primary tumor resection. Material: lung tumor tissue, obtained at surgery. The source of these receptors is a male donor with early-stage non-small cell lung cancer.

About this clonotype: Being off target in a library aimed at alpha chains, this beta chain has a size of little meaning. The chain uses TRBV12-3 or TRBV12-4 and TRBJ1-2; 7 nucleotides line up with TRBD1. Unmatched junction bases numbered 14, after V lost 8 bases and J lost 8 bases. The length of the CDR3 is 14 residues. The CDR3 sequence: CASAPGRGTMGYTF. The CDR3 DNA sequence: TGTGCCAGCGCCCCGGGCAGGGGGACGATGGGCTACACCTTC.

With respect to this clonotype: Little can be read into the size of this beta chain, an off-target read in a library designed for alpha chains. J is TRBJ2-2 and V is TRBV6-2 or TRBV6-3; D ambiguous. Trimming took 5 bases from V and 1 from J, leaving 8 bases between them. CDR3 length: 14 residues. Germline CDR1 and CDR2: MNHEY and SVGEGT. The CDR3 is CASSGPVNTGELFF. Here the CDR3 DNA reads TGTGCCAGCAGTGGACCAGTGAACACCGGGGAGCTGTTTTTT.

Points on this clonotype: As an off-target read in a library built for alpha chains, this beta chain has a frequency of little significance. The V and J genes are TRBV11-2 and TRBJ2-1, with D possibly being TRBD1 (5 bases). The V and J ends lost 0 bases and 8 bases respectively, with 14 bases between them. The CDR3 has 15 residues. Germline lookup yields CDR1 SGHAT and CDR2 FQNNGV. Here the CDR3 DNA reads TGTGCCAGCAGCTTAGATGGGGCCGTAATCGATGAGCAGTTCTTC. Translated: CASSLDGAVIDEQFF.

In its sample, this clonotype was seen many times. Found in a library prepared for alpha chains, this beta chain is an off-target read, and its abundance has little meaning. This chain connects TRBV27 to TRBJ1-2, with D hard to call. This CDR3 has 14 residues. Germline V gene data show CDR1 as MNHEY and CDR2 as SMNVEV (reference sequence). The V end lost 8 bases, the J end lost 6 bases, and 19 bases lay between the germline ends. CDR3 loop: CASRAQWVRDGYTF. CDR3 DNA sequence: TGTGCCAGCCGCGCACAATGGGTACGTGATGGCTACACCTTC.

By share of the sample, this clonotype is medium-sized (0.01 to 0.1%). Because this beta chain is a stray read in a library intended to capture alpha chains, its abundance should not be given much weight. CDR3 amino acids: CASSQAPPSSYNEQFF. The CDR3 DNA is TGCGCCAGCAGCCAAGCCCCACCATCCTCCTACAATGAGCAGTTCTTC. The chain uses TRBV4-1 and TRBJ2-1; D is unresolved. The CDR3 runs 16 residues. Germline V gene sequence: CDR1 MGHRA, CDR2 YSYEKL. V lost 1 base, J lost 0 bases, and 10 bases lay in between.

Comment on this clonotype: As an off-target read in a library built for alpha chains, this beta chain has a frequency of little significance. The V call is TRBV20-1, the J call TRBJ1-5; D ambiguous. CDR3 length: 14 residues. Germline loops: CDR1 DFQATT, CDR2 SNEGSKA (reference sequence). V was pared by 1 base and J by 2 bases, with 9 bases between. The CDR3 is CSARVGGGNQPQHF. Here the CDR3 DNA reads TGCAGTGCTAGAGTCGGAGGAGGCAATCAGCCCCAGCATTTT.

With regard to this clonotype: This beta chain lies outside the target of a library built for alpha chains; its clone size means little. The CDR3 DNA reads TGCAGTGCTGACAGGGACAATGAGCAGTTCTTC. Translating it yields CSADRDNEQFF. The J gene is TRBJ2-1, the V gene TRBV20-1; TRBD1 aligns across 7 bases. CDR3 length: 11 residues. J lost 5 bases, V lost 5 bases, and 0 bases had no gene match. Germline values: CDR1 DFQATT, CDR2 SNEGSKA (reference sequence).

By sample share, this clonotype is medium-sized. Because the library targeted alpha chains, this beta chain is an off-target read whose size means little. V gene TRBV5-1 combines with J gene TRBJ2-3; D gene uncertain. Trimming shortened V by 0 bases and J by 2 bases, and 10 bases separated the two germline ends. CDR1 and CDR2 (germline): SGHRS, YFSETQ. The CDR3 covers 15 residues. DNA of the CDR3: TGCGCCAGCAGCTTGGACGGAATACTCACAGATACGCAGTATTTT. It encodes CASSLDGILTDTQYF.

This clonotype showed up many times. Being off target in a library aimed at alpha chains, this beta chain has a size of little meaning. This rearrangement joins TRBV30 to TRBJ2-1, with TRBD2 matching over 7 bases. With V trimmed by 0 bases and J by 0 bases, 2 bases remained unmatched. The CDR3 totals 15 residues. Germline CDR1 reads GTSNPN; CDR2 reads SVGIG (reference sequence). In nucleotides, the CDR3 is TGTGCCTGGAGTGTAGGCGGGAGCTCCTACAATGAGCAGTTCTTC. Its translation is CAWSVGGSSYNEQFF.

This clonotype has ten or more counts. This beta chain slipped into a library made for alpha chains as a stray read, so its size is not meaningful. The V gene is TRBV5-1, the J gene TRBJ2-1, with 10 bases fitting TRBD2. V lost 3 bases to trimming and J lost 8 bases; unmatched junction nucleotides: 8. This CDR3 contains 15 residues. CDR1 is SGHRS, CDR2 YFSETQ, per germline. The CDR3 nucleotides read TGCGCCAGCAGCTCACTAGCGGGAAGGGCCGATGAGCAGTTCTTC. This translates into CASSSLAGRADEQFF.

This clonotype is labeled medium-sized. A junction end diverges from the germline sequence, so it may reflect a read error. As an off-target read in a library built for alpha chains, this beta chain has a frequency of little significance. This chain links TRBV20-1 with TRBJ2-7; 7 bases are shared with TRBD1. The CDR3 length is 13 residues. Germline CDR1 is DFQATT and CDR2 is SNEGSKA (reference sequence). Written as DNA, the CDR3 is TGCAGTGTTAGAGGACAGGCCACCTACGAGCAGTACTTC. Amino acid sequence: CSVRGQATYEQYF.

This clonotype was seen only a few times. This beta chain lies outside the target of a library built for alpha chains; its clone size means little. The CDR3 DNA reads as TGTGCCAGCAGCGCCCAGGGCAGTGGCTTTTATGGCTACACCTTC. It translates to CASSAQGSGFYGYTF. V gene TRBV9 combines with J gene TRBJ1-2; D might be TRBD1 (5 bases). Germline-derived CDR1 and CDR2 are SGDLS and YYNGEE. V dropped 3 bases and J dropped 5 bases, with 17 bases sitting between them. CDR3 length: 15 amino acids.

As for this clonotype: The junction does not match germline at one end; this may be a read error. This beta chain appears as a stray read in a library generated for alpha chains; its size is not informative. V and J are TRBV7-9 and TRBJ2-2, with D possibly being TRBD2 (5 bases). The CDR3 spans 14 residues. Germline CDR1 is SEHNR and CDR2 is FQNEAQ (reference sequence). The CDR3 bases are TGTGCCAGCAGCCCGCACTCGAACACCGGGGAGCTGCCCTTT. Its translation is CASSPHSNTGELPF.

There are many counts of this clonotype. This beta chain is a stray sequence in a library constructed for alpha chains; its clone size is not meaningful. The chain combines TRBV12-3 or TRBV12-4 with TRBJ2-1; 9 bases match TRBD2. The CDR3 is 15 amino acids. V was clipped by 3 bases and J by 4 bases; unmatched bases: 4. Here the CDR3 DNA reads TGTGCCAGCAGTTTGCGGGAGGGCCGATACAATGAGCAGTTCTTC. Translated: CASSLREGRYNEQFF.

This clonotype was counted ten times or more. A library made for alpha chains picked up this beta chain off target, so its size means little. The rearrangement uses TRBV7-3 and TRBJ2-1; no clear D. The CDR3 has 13 residues. Germline V gene lookup returns CDR1 SGHTA and CDR2 FQGTGA. The V gene lost 7 bases and the J gene lost 4 bases, with 11 bases spanning the gap. The CDR3 sequence: CASNSGLYNEQFF. CDR3 nucleotides: TGTGCCAGCAATTCCGGGCTTTACAATGAGCAGTTCTTC.

This clonotype is judged medium-sized (0.01 to 0.1%). This beta chain is an unintended read in a library built for alpha chains; its size means little. The gene calls are TRBV11-1 and TRBJ2-4, with TRBD1 matching over 9 bases. Losses at the gene ends were 5 bases for V and 4 bases for J; bases not matched to a gene: 9. The CDR3 length is 16 residues. Germline lookup yields CDR1 SGHAT and CDR2 FQDESV (reference sequence). CDR3 DNA: TGTGCCAGCAGCCCCGGGACAGGGATAGGAAAAAACATTCAGTACTTC. Its protein product is CASSPGTGIGKNIQYF.

Regarding this clonotype: Because this beta chain is a stray read in a library intended to capture alpha chains, its abundance should not be given much weight. This rearrangement joins TRBV27 to TRBJ2-3; TRBD1 aligns across 8 bases. The ends lost 6 bases at V and 0 bases at J; junction bases unmatched: 8. The CDR3 has 16 residues. The V gene's germline CDR1 is MNHEY and CDR2 SMNVEV (reference sequence). The CDR3 DNA is TGTGCCAGCAGGGACAGGGCCTTTTATAGCACAGATACGCAGTATTTT. This encodes CASRDRAFYSTDTQYF.